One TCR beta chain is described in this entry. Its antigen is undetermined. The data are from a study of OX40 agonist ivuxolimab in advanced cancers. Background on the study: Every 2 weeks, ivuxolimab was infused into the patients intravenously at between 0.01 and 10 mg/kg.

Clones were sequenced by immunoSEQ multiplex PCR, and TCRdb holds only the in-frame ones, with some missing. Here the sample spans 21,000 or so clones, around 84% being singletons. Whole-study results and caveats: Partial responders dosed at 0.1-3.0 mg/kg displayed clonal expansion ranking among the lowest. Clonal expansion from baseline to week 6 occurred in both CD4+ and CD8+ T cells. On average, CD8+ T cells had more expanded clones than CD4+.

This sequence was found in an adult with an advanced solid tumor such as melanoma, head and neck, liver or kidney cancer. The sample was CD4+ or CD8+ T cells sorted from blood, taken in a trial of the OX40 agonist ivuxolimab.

Here the CDR3 reads CASSSLTGWGSGYTF. CDR3 nucleotide sequence: TGTGCCAGCAGTTCCCTGACAGGTTGGGGTTCTGGCTACACCTTC. The V gene is TRBV27, the J gene TRBJ1-2; maybe TRBD1 (6 bases). CDR1 is MNHEY and CDR2 is SMNVEV in the germline V gene (reference sequence). Trimming pared 4 bases from V and 7 bases from J, leaving 19 bases between. This CDR3 has 15 residues.